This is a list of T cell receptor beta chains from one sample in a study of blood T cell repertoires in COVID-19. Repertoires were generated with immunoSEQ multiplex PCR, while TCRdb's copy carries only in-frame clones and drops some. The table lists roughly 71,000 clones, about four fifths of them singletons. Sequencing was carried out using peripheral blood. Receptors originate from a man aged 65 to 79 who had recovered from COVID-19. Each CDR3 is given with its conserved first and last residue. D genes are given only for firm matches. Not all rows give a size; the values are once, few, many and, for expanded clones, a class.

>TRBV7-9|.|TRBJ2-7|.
TGTGCCAGCAGCTTCGGGGACACCAGCTCCTACGAGCAGTACTTC
CASSFGDTSSYEQYF
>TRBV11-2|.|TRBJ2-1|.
TGTGCCAGCAGCCGCAACAGGGACGGCAATGAGCAGTTCTTC
CASSRNRDGNEQFF
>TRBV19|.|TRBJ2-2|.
TGTGCCAGTAGTGGGCAAATCGCGAACACCGGGGAGCTGTTTTTT
CASSGQIANTGELFF
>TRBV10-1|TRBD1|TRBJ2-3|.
TGCGCCAGCAGGGACAGGGGCACAGATACGCAGTATTTT
CASRDRGTDTQYF
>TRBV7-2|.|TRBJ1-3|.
TGTGCCAGCAGCTTAGCACAGGGTTTTGGGGGAAACACCATATATTTT
CASSLAQGFGGNTIYF
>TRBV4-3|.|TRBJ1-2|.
TGCGCCAGCAGCCAAGAACGGAATCCGGGAGGAGAGGGTGGCTACACCTTC
CASSQERNPGGEGGYTF
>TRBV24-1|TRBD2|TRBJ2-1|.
TGTGCCACCAGTGGGCCGGGACTAGCGGGAGGGCAGACCTACAATGAGCAGTTCTTC
CATSGPGLAGGQTYNEQFF
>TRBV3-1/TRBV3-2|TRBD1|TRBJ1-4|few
TGTGCCAGCAGCCTACAGGGGGCGGAAGAAAAACTGTTTTTT
CASSLQGAEEKLFF
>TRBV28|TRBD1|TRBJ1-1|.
TGTGCCAGCAGTTTATTGACAGGGGAAGCTTTCTTT
CASSLLTGEAFF
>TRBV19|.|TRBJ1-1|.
TGTGCCAGTAGTCCCACGGGTACGATCGAAGCTTTCTTT
CASSPTGTIEAFF
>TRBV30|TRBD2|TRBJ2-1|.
TGTGCCTGGAGTGCAGCGGGAGATAAGTTCTTC
CAWSAAGDKFF
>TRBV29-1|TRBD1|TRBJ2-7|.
TGCAGCGTTTCGGGACAGATCTACGAGCAGTACTTC
CSVSGQIYEQYF
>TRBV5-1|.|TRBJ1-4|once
TGCGCCAGCAGACGTTCAGGGGTTAATGAAAAACTGTTTTTT
CASRRSGVNEKLFF
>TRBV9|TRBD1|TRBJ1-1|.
TGTGCCAGCAGTCGGGACAGTAACACTGAAGCTTTCTTT
CASSRDSNTEAFF
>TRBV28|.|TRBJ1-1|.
TGTGCCAGCAGTTTTGGGGGGTTTGAAGCTTTCTTT
CASSFGGFEAFF
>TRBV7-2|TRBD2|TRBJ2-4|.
TGTGCCAGCAGCTTGGGGACTAGCGGGAGGGGCGGAAAGTACTTC
CASSLGTSGRGGKYF
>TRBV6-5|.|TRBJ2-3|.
TGTGCCAGCCTCCAGTCCACAGATACGCAGTATTTT
CASLQSTDTQYF
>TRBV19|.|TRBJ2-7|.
TGTGCCAGTAGTATCGCGGCCAGCGGCCCCTACGAGCAGTACTTC
CASSIAASGPYEQYF
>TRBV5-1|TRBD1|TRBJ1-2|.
TGCGCCAGCAGCGAACAGGGGGGAAACTATGGCTACACCTTC
CASSEQGGNYGYTF
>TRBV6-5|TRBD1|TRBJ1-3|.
TGTGCCAGCAGTTCTGACAGGGGAGGTGGAAACACCATATATTTT
CASSSDRGGGNTIYF
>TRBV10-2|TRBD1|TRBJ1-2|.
TGCGCCAGCAGTGAGTCGCGGGACAGCTATGGCTACACCTTC
CASSESRDSYGYTF
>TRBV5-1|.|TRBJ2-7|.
TGCGCCAGCAGCTTTAGCCAAAGCTACGAGCAGTACTTC
CASSFSQSYEQYF
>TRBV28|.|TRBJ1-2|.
TGTGCCAGCAGTTTGGCCTCTCCAAGCTATGGCTACACCTTC
CASSLASPSYGYTF
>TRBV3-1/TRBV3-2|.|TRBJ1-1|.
TGTGCCAGCACCCGGACAGCGAACACTGAAGCTTTCTTT
CASTRTANTEAFF
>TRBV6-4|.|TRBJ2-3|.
TGTGCCAGCAGTGCACAGGGGACTAGCACAGATACGCAGTATTTT
CASSAQGTSTDTQYF
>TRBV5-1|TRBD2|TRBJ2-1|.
TGCGCCAGCAGCTTGGCCCCTAGCGGGGGGCACAATGAGCAGTTCTTC
CASSLAPSGGHNEQFF
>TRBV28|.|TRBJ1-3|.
TGTGCCAGCAGTTTATTTAGTCCACAGGAACTTGGAAACACCATATATTTT
CASSLFSPQELGNTIYF
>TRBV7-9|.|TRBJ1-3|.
TGTGCCAGCAGCTTAAGCCAGGCCTCTGGAAACACCATATATTTT
CASSLSQASGNTIYF
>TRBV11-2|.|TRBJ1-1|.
TGTGCCAGCAGGACCGTTTGGGTCCGAGGATCGAACACTGAAGCTTTCTTT
CASRTVWVRGSNTEAFF
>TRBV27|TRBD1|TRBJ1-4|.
TGTGCCAGCAGATCCGGGACAGCCTATGAAAAACTGTTTTTT
CASRSGTAYEKLFF
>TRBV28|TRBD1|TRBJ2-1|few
TGTGCCAGCAGTTACACCGGGACAGTTCTTGAGCAGTTCTTC
CASSYTGTVLEQFF
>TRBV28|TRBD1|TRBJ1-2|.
TGTGCCAGCAGACTCGGGACAGCTCATATCTATGGCTACACCTTC
CASRLGTAHIYGYTF
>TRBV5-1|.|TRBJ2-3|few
TGCGCCAGCAGCCCCGGGACTTACGACACAGATACGCAGTATTTT
CASSPGTYDTDTQYF
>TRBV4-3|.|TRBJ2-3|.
TGCGCCAGCAGCCAAGATCAGGGGGGAGGCACAGATACGCAGTATTTT
CASSQDQGGGTDTQYF
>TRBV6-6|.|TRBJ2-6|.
TGTGCCAGCAGTTACGCACAGGGCTGGGCCAACGTCCTGACTTTC
CASSYAQGWANVLTF
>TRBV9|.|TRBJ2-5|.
TGTGCCAGCAGCGCGGGAACGACGCAAGAGACCCAGTACTTC
CASSAGTTQETQYF
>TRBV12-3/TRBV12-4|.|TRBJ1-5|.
TGTGCCAGCACCCTTCGGGATCAGCCCCAGCATTTT
CASTLRDQPQHF
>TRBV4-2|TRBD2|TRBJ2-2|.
TGTGCCAGCAGCCAAGATCGGGGACTAGCGGATAACACCGGGGAGCTGTTTTTT
CASSQDRGLADNTGELFF
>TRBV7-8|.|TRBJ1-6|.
TGTGCCAGCAGCCAGTGGGCCCCCTATAATTCACCCCTCCACTTT
CASSQWAPYNSPLHF
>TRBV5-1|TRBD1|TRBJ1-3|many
TGCGCCAGCAGCTTGGGACAGGGTACTGGAAACACCATATATTTT
CASSLGQGTGNTIYF
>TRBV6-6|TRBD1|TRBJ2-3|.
TGTGCCAGCAGGCTTACAGGGGGCGCAGATACGCAGTATTTT
CASRLTGGADTQYF
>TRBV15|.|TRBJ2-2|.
TGTGCCACCAGCAGAGATCGGGCAGGGGAAAACGGGGAGCTGTTTTTT
CATSRDRAGENGELFF
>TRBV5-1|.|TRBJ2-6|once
TGCGCCAGCAGCCCCGCCAGGGCGTCTGGGGCCAACGTCCTGACTTTC
CASSPARASGANVLTF
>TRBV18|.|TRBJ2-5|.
TGTGCCAGCTCACCAGGGGCCCTAGACCAAGAGACCCAGTACTTC
CASSPGALDQETQYF
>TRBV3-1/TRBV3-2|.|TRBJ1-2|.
TGTGCCAGCAGCCAAGATAGGGGCAACTATGGCTACACCTTC
CASSQDRGNYGYTF
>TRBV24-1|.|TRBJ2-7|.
TGTGCCACCAGTGATGTTAATCTCCGGACGGGGGCCTACGAGCAGTACTTC
CATSDVNLRTGAYEQYF
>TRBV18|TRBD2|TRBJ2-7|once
TGTGCCAGCTCACCATATACTAGCGGGAGCTCCGAGCAGTACTTC
CASSPYTSGSSEQYF
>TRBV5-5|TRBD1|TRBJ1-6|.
TGTGCCAGCAGCTTAAACAGGGGTCGGTCACCCCTCCACTTT
CASSLNRGRSPLHF
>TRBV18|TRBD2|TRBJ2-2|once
TGTGCCAGCTCACCACGGATAGCGGGGTCGAACACCGGGGAGCTGTTTTTT
CASSPRIAGSNTGELFF
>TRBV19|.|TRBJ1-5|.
TGTGCCAGTAGGGGCGCGAACGATCATAATCAGCCCCAGCATTTT
CASRGANDHNQPQHF
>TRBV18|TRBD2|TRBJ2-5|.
TGTGCCAGCTCACCACCTCGCGGGAGGGAAGAGACCCAGTACTTC
CASSPPRGREETQYF
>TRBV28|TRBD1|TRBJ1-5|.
TGTGCCAGCAGTTCAGGACAGGGCGGTCAGCCCCAGCATTTT
CASSSGQGGQPQHF
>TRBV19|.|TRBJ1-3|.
TGTGCCAGTAGTGTGCCGGGGGACCCCTCTGGAAACACCATATATTTT
CASSVPGDPSGNTIYF
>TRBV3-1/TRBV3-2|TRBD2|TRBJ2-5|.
TGTGCCAGCATCTTATCACGCGGGGGGGGAGAGACCCAGTACTTC
CASILSRGGGETQYF
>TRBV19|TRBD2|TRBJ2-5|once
TGTGCCAGTAGGGGGACTAGCGGGGCACAAGAGACCCAGTACTTC
CASRGTSGAQETQYF
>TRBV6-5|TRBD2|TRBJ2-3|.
TGTGCCAGCAGCCCCCGCGGGGGGGCCCCAGATACGCAGTATTTT
CASSPRGGAPDTQYF
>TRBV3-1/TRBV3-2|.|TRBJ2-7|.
TGTGCCAGCAGAACGATACAAGGAGGGCCCTCCGAGCAGTACTTC
CASRTIQGGPSEQYF